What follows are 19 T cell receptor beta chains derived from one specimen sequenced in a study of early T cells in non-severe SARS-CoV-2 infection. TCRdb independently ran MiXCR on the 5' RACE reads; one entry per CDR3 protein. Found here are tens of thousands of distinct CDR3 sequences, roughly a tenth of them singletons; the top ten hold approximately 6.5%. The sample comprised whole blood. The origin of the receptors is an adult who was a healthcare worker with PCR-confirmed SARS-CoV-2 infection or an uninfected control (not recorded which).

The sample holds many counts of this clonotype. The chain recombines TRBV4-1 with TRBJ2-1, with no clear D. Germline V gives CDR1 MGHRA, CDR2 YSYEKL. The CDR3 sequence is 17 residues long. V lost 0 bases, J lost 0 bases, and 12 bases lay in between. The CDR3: CASSQESSAASYNEQFF. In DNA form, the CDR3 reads TGCGCCAGCAGCCAAGAGTCGAGCGCAGCCTCCTACAATGAGCAGTTCTTC.

As DNA, the CDR3 is TGCAGTGCTAGAGATCTAGGACAGGGGCACAATGAGCAGTTCTTC. Translation: CSARDLGQGHNEQFF. The chain joins TRBV20-1 to TRBJ2-1; 9 bases are shared with TRBD1. The germline CDR1 and CDR2 sequences are DFQATT and SNEGSKA (reference sequence). The CDR3 totals 15 residues. V lost 0 bases and J lost 5; bases outside the gene matches: 5.

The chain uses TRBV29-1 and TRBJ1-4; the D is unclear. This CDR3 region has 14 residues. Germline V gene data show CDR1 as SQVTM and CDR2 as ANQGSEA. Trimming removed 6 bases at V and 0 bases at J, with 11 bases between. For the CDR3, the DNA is TGCAGCGTCGTCGGCCTCGCAACTAATGAAAAACTGTTTTTT. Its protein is CSVVGLATNEKLFF.

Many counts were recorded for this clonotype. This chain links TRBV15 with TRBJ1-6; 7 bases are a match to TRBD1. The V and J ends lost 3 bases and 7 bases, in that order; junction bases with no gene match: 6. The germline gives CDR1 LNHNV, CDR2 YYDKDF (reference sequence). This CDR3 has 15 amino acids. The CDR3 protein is CATSSRRGGNSPLHF. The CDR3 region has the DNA TGTGCCACCAGCAGCCGCAGGGGGGGGAATTCACCCCTCCACTTT. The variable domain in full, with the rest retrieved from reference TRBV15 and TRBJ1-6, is DAMVIQNPRYQVTQFGKPVTLSCSQTLNHNVMYWYQQKSSQAPKLLFHYYDKDFNNEADTPDNFQSRRPNTSFCFLDIRSPGLGDTAMYLCATSSRRGGNSPLHFGNGTRLTVT.

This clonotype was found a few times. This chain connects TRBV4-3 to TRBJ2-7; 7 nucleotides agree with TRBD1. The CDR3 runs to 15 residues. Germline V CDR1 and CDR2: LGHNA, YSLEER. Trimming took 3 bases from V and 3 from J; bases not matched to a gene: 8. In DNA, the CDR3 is TGCGCCAGCAGCCAGCTACCGGGACAGATCTACGAGCAGTACTTC. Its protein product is CASSQLPGQIYEQYF.

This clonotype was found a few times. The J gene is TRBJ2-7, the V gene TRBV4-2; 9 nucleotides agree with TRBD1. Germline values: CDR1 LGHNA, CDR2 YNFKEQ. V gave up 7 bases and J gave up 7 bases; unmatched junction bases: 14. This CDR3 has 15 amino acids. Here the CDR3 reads CASTGPSDRGFEQYF. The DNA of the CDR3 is TGTGCCAGCACCGGACCGAGCGACAGGGGGTTTGAGCAGTACTTC.

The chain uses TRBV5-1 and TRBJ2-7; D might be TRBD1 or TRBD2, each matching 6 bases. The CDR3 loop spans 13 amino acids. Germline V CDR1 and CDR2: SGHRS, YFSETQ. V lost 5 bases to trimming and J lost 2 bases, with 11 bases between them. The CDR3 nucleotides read TGCGCCAGCAGTCCGGAGGGGGCCTACGAGCAGTACTTC. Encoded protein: CASSPEGAYEQYF.

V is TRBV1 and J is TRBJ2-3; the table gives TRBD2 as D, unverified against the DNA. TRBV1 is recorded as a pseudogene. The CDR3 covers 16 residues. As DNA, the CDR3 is TGCACCAGCACCCAAGCAGGACTAGCGGGACCAGATACGCAGTATTTT. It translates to CTSTQAGLAGPDTQYF.

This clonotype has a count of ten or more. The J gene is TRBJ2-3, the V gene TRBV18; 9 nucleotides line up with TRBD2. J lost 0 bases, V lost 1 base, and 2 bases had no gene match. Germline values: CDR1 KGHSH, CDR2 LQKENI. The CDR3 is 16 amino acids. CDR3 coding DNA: TGTGCCAGCTCACCACGACTAGCGGTGAGCACAGATACGCAGTATTTT. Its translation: CASSPRLAVSTDTQYF.

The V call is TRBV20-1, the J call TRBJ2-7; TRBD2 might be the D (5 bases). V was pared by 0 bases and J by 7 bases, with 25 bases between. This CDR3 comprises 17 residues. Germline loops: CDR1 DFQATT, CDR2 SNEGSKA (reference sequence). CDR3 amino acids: CSARDQFRGTETGEQYF. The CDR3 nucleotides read TGCAGTGCTAGAGATCAGTTTCGTGGAACAGAGACGGGGGAGCAGTACTTC.

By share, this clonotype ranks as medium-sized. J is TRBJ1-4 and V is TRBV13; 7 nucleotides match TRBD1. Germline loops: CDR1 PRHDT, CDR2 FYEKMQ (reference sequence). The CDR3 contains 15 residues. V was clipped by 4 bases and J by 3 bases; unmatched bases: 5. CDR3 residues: CASSSDRAPNEKLFF. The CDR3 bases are TGTGCCAGCAGCTCAGACAGGGCTCCTAATGAAAAACTGTTTTTT. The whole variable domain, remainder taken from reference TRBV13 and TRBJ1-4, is AAGVIQSPRHLIKEKRETATLKCYPIPRHDTVYWYQQGPGQDPQFLISFYEKMQSDKGSIPDRFSAQQFSDYHSELNMSSLELGDSALYFCASSSDRAPNEKLFFGSGTQLSVL.

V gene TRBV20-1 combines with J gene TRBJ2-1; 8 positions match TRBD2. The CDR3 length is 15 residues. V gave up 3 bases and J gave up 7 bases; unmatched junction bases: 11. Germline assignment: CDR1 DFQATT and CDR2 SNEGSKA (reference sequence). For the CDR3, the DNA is TGCAGTGCTAGTCTGGGACTAGTTCGGAATAATGAGCAGTTCTTC. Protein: CSASLGLVRNNEQFF.

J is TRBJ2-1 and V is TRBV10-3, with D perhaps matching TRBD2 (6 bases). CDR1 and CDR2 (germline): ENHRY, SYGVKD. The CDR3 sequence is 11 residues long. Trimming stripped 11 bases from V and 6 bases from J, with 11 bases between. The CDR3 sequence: CASGDSNEQFF. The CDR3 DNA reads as TGTGCCTCCGGGGACTCCAATGAGCAGTTCTTC.

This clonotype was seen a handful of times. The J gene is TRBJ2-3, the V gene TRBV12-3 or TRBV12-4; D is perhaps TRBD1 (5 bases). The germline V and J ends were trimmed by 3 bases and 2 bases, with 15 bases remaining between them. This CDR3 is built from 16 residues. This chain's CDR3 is CASSFNRQPHTDTQYF. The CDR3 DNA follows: TGTGCCAGCAGTTTCAATCGACAGCCTCACACAGATACGCAGTATTTT.

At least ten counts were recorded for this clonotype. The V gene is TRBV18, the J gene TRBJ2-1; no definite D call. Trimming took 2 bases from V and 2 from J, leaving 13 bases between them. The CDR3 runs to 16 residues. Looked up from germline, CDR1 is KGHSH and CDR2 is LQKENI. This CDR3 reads CASSPDAKGTYNEQFF. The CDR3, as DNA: TGTGCCAGCTCACCAGACGCGAAAGGGACCTACAATGAGCAGTTCTTC.

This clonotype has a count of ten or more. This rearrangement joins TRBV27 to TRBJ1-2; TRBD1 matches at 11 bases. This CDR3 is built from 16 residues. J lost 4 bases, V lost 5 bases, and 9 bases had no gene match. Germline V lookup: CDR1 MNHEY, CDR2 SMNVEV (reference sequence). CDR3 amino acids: CASSPRDRGISYGYTF. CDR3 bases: TGTGCCAGCAGTCCCCGGGACAGGGGGATAAGCTATGGCTACACCTTC.

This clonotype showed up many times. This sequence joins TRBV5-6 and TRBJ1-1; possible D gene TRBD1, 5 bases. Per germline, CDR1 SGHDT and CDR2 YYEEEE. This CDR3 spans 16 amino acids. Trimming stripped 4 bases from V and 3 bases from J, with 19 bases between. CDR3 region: CASSQGSGWLDTEAFF. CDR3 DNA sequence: TGTGCCAGCAGCCAAGGGTCAGGGTGGCTCGACACTGAAGCTTTCTTT.

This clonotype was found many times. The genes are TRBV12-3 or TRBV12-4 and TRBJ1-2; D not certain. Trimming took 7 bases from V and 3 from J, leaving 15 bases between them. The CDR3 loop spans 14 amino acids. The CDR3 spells CASTPRTQYYGYTF. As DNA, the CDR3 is TGTGCCAGCACCCCCCGGACCCAGTACTATGGCTACACCTTC.

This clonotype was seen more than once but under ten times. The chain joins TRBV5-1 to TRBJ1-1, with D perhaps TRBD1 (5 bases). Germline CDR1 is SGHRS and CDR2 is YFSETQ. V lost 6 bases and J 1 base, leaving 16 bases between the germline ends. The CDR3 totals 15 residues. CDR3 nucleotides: TGCGCCAGCACCCTTGGAGGCACAGGGAACACTGAAGCTTTCTTT. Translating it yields CASTLGGTGNTEAFF. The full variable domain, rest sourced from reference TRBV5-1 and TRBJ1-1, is KAGVTQTPRYLIKTRGQQVTLSCSPISGHRSVSWYQQTPGQGLQFLFEYFSETQRNKGNFPGRFSGRQFSNSRSEMNVSTLELGDSALYLCASTLGGTGNTEAFFGQGTRLTVV.